These 19 T cell receptor beta chains share one sample of origin, sequenced in a study of blood T cell repertoires in COVID-19 (dated by TCRdb to 2018 to 2020). Library preparation employed the immunoSEQ multiplex PCR assay. TCRdb provides this immuneACCESS table in a form limited to in-frame rearrangements. Some clones are lacking; in checked studies, under half of them reflect an unresolved V gene, and why the rest are absent is not known. For this sample the table gives around 120,000 clones, of which 85% were detected only once. The ten largest account for approximately 10% of the sample. Input material: peripheral blood. The receptors stem from a man aged 80 or over with acute or convalescent COVID-19.

This clone was observed once. The chain recombines TRBV18 with TRBJ2-3, with 8 bases matching TRBD2. The trim removed 3 bases at V and 1 base at J, leaving 0 bases unmatched. The V gene's germline CDR1 is KGHSH and CDR2 LQKENI. The CDR3 has 14 amino acids. In DNA, the CDR3 is TGTGCCAGCTCACCGACTAGCGGCACAGATACGCAGTATTTT. Translation: CASSPTSGTDTQYF. The full variable domain, its missing parts supplied by reference TRBV18 and TRBJ2-3, is NAGVMQNPRHLVRRRGQEARLRCSPMKGHSHVYWYRQLPEEGLKFMVYLQKENIIDESGMPKERFSAEFPKEGPSILRIQQVVRGDSAAYFCASSPTSGTDTQYFGPGTRLTVL.

The chain has TRBV28 and TRBJ2-5; 9 nucleotides agree with TRBD2. With 5 bases clipped from V and 7 bases from J, the junction kept 11 bases outside the gene matches. Germline V lookup: CDR1 MDHEN, CDR2 SYDVKM. This CDR3 comprises 15 residues. The CDR3 DNA is TGTGCCAGCAGTCCCGCCGGGACTAGCAGTGGGACCCAGTACTTC. Translated: CASSPAGTSSGTQYF.

The chain joins TRBV27 to TRBJ2-3; 16 nucleotides agree with TRBD2. Per germline, CDR1 MNHEY and CDR2 SMNVEV (reference sequence). V was clipped by 5 bases and J by 8 bases; unmatched bases: 7. This CDR3 has 16 amino acids. CDR3 amino acids: CASSLGTSGGAGTQYF. The DNA of the CDR3 is TGTGCCAGCAGTCTCGGGACTAGCGGGGGGGCGGGTACGCAGTATTTT.

The rearrangement links TRBV28 to TRBJ2-3; 9 bases fit TRBD1. In germline, CDR1 is MDHEN, CDR2 SYDVKM. V was pared by 2 bases and J by 3 bases, with 6 bases of the junction left unmatched. This CDR3 comprises 16 residues. CDR3 sequence reads: CASSLKQGARTDTQYF. The CDR3 DNA sequence: TGTGCCAGCAGTTTAAAACAGGGGGCAAGAACAGATACGCAGTATTTT.

The chain is built from TRBV27 and TRBJ1-1; 7 bases fit TRBD1. Germline V lookup: CDR1 MNHEY, CDR2 SMNVEV (reference sequence). The CDR3 length is 14 residues. The V and J ends lost 6 bases and 1 base, in that order; junction bases with no gene match: 5. The CDR3 sequence: CASRLTGRNTEAFF. CDR3 in DNA: TGTGCCAGCAGGCTGACAGGGCGGAACACTGAAGCTTTCTTT.

The chain links TRBV14 to TRBJ2-2; 11 bases agree with TRBD2. This CDR3 is built from 16 residues. Germline values: CDR1 SGHDN, CDR2 FVKESK. The J segment lost 6 bases and the V segment lost 1 base, leaving 4 bases of the junction unmatched. Here the CDR3 reads CASSQGTSGSSGELFF. CDR3 bases: TGTGCCAGCAGCCAAGGTACTAGCGGGAGTTCCGGGGAGCTGTTTTTT.

In this sample, this clone turned up once. The V gene is TRBV5-1, the J gene TRBJ2-7; 11 nucleotides agree with TRBD2. The CDR3 length is 16 residues. Germline assignment: CDR1 SGHRS and CDR2 YFSETQ. Trimming at V came to 4 bases and at J to 0 bases, leaving 6 bases not matched to a gene. The CDR3 spells CASSATSGSASYEQYF. The CDR3, as DNA: TGCGCCAGCAGCGCAACTAGCGGGAGTGCCTCCTACGAGCAGTACTTC.

The J gene is TRBJ2-1, the V gene TRBV15; perhaps TRBD2 as D (6 bases). This CDR3 comprises 15 residues. The V gene lost 0 bases and the J gene lost 9 bases, with 15 bases spanning the gap. CDR1 and CDR2 from the germline V gene are LNHNV and YYDKDF (reference sequence). DNA for the CDR3: TGTGCCACCAGCAGAGATGTAGGAGGGTCCGCTGAGCAGTTCTTC. Protein: CATSRDVGGSAEQFF. The variable domain in full, completed from reference TRBV15 and TRBJ2-1, reads DAMVIQNPRYQVTQFGKPVTLSCSQTLNHNVMYWYQQKSSQAPKLLFHYYDKDFNNEADTPDNFQSRRPNTSFCFLDIRSPGLGDTAMYLCATSRDVGGSAEQFFGPGTRLTVL.

This chain joins TRBV12-3 or TRBV12-4 and TRBJ2-7; TRBD1 might be the D (5 bases). Trimming shortened V by 7 bases and J by 7 bases, and 17 bases separated the two germline ends. The CDR3 is made up of 13 amino acids. This chain's CDR3 is CASTQDSAWEQYF. The CDR3 DNA reads as TGTGCCAGCACCCAAGACAGCGCTTGGGAGCAGTACTTC.

V is TRBV6-5 and J is TRBJ1-4; D remains unclear. The length of the CDR3 is 11 residues. V lost 6 bases and J lost 4, with 3 bases in between. Per the germline V gene, CDR1 is MNHEY and CDR2 is SVGAGI. The CDR3 DNA follows: TGTGCCAGCAGCAGTAATGAAAAACTGTTTTTT. It codes for CASSSNEKLFF.

The rearrangement joins TRBV18 to TRBJ2-6, with 8 bases matching TRBD2. The CDR3 is 16 amino acids. After removal of 3 bases from V and 2 bases from J, the junction contained 3 bases not matched to a gene. CDR1 KGHSH and CDR2 LQKENI come from the germline V gene. For the CDR3, the DNA is TGTGCCAGCTCACCGGCGGGGGGTCCTGGGGCCAACGTCCTGACTTTC. Amino acid sequence: CASSPAGGPGANVLTF.

The chain has TRBV6-1 and TRBJ1-1; tentatively, D is TRBD1 (5 bases). This CDR3 contains 17 residues. The germline V gene has CDR1 MNHNS and CDR2 SASEGT. The germline V and J ends were trimmed by 2 bases and 2 bases, with 18 bases remaining between them. The CDR3 DNA sequence: TGTGCCAGCAGTGAACCCCTTAGGGGCAGGTCTAACACTGAAGCTTTCTTT. It specifies CASSEPLRGRSNTEAFF.

The CDR3 DNA reads TGTGCCAGCAGCTTACAGGGGCCAACTGAAGCTTTCTTT. It is translated as CASSLQGPTEAFF. The rearrangement uses TRBV11-2 and TRBJ1-1; tentatively, D is TRBD1 (6 bases). This CDR3 contains 13 residues. V was cut by 2 bases and J by 5 bases, with 9 bases left in between. Looked up from germline, CDR1 is SGHAT and CDR2 is FQNNGV.

The rearrangement joins TRBV7-9 to TRBJ1-3; 11 bases align to TRBD1. V trimming: 6 bases; J trimming: 4 bases; junction bases outside the gene matches: 8. This CDR3 region has 16 residues. Germline V gene sequence: CDR1 SEHNR, CDR2 FQNEAQ (reference sequence). CDR3 DNA sequence: TGTGCCAGCAGACCCGGACAGGGGGCTGACGGAAACACCATATATTTT. It translates to CASRPGQGADGNTIYF.

This chain joins TRBV6-5 and TRBJ1-5; possibly TRBD1 for D (5 bases). Germline lookup yields CDR1 MNHEY and CDR2 SVGAGI. CDR3 size: 14 residues. The germline V and J ends were trimmed by 4 bases and 9 bases, with 16 bases remaining between them. DNA of the CDR3: TGTGCCAGCAGTTCCCGCCCAGCTCAGGGGCCCCAGCATTTT. It encodes CASSSRPAQGPQHF.

V and J are TRBV10-3 and TRBJ1-4; D ambiguous. V was cut by 2 bases and J by 2 bases, with 6 bases left in between. Germline V gene sequence: CDR1 ENHRY, CDR2 SYGVKD. The CDR3 sequence is 14 residues long. The DNA for the CDR3 is TGTGCCATCAGTGAGGACATCACTAATGAAAAACTGTTTTTT. Translation: CAISEDITNEKLFF.

The chain recombines TRBV19 with TRBJ1-2; D perhaps matches TRBD1 (6 bases). The length of the CDR3 is 12 residues. Trimming removed 7 bases at V and 4 bases at J, with 10 bases between. The germline V gene encodes CDR1 LNHDA and CDR2 SQIVND (reference sequence). CDR3 bases: TGTGCCAGTAAGGGCAGGGGCTATGGCTACACCTTC. Its protein is CASKGRGYGYTF.

The chain recombines TRBV19 with TRBJ2-3, with 13 bases fitting TRBD2. This CDR3 comprises 17 residues. The trim removed 3 bases at V and 7 bases at J, leaving 10 bases unmatched. Germline values: CDR1 LNHDA, CDR2 SQIVND (reference sequence). CDR3 loop: CASSMGGLAGLWNTQYF. The CDR3 DNA is TGTGCCAGTAGTATGGGGGGACTAGCGGGACTCTGGAATACGCAGTATTTT.

CDR3 amino acids: CASSQGYYGYTF. In nucleotides, the CDR3 is TGTGCCAGCAGCCAGGGGTACTATGGCTACACCTTC. The chain links TRBV7-2 to TRBJ1-2; a weak D match, TRBD1 (6 bases). There are 12 residues in the CDR3. Germline assignment: CDR1 SGHTA and CDR2 FQGNSA. Trimming removed 5 bases at V and 3 bases at J, with 7 bases between.